The entry below gives a single T cell receptor beta chain sequence along with its context. Its antigen has not been determined. Base quality data are lacking; no much larger clone is found one base away. These data come from a study of technical replicates of blood from a handful of donors (dated by TCRdb to 2016 to 2017). Receptors were amplified or captured by the immunoSEQ multiplex PCR assay. Held by TCRdb, this immuneACCESS table contains in-frame sequences only and omits some clones. Under half of the omission traces to an unresolved V gene where checked; the cause of the rest is unknown. For this sample the table gives around 83,000 clones, of which around nine tenths were detected only once. The biggest ten clones account for about 0.27% of the sample. V drops 7 bases and J drops 5 bases, leaving 11 bases in between. The germline V gene (reference sequence) specifies LNHDA as CDR1 and SQIVND as CDR2. The CDR3 numbers 12 residues from cysteine through phenylalanine. CDR3 DNA only is kept here, 36 bases in frame from base 1.

This receptor was obtained from a human donor in good health. The rearranged chain carries TRBV19 and TRBJ2-5, with TRBD1 as a weak D call on 5 bases. The sequencing input was T cells isolated from PBMCs. CDR3 loop: CASTSPGETQYF. The sequence in DNA is TGTGCCAGTACCTCACCAGGGGAGACCCAGTACTTC.